This T cell receptor beta chain derives from a study of metastatic and nonmetastatic thyroid tumors. Study-wide background: Comparative analysis of repertoires was undertaken across blood and tumor or nodule tissue obtained from malignant and benign thyroid patients.

Each patient came to thyroid surgery without any prior treatment (of any kind). As originally analysed: Researchers built a distant-metastasis classifier for papillary thyroid cancer that drew on CDR3 differences across clinicopathological groups. TCRdb ran MiXCR on the PCR reads. The V and J calls, along with clone size, are taken from TCRdb and not from the paper's own processing. The sample lists nearly 15,000 clones, under 25% occurring once. Input material: blood. The sequence was obtained from a female donor with papillary thyroid cancer or a benign thyroid nodule (not recorded which). Some clones in this sample may be carry-over from other donors' samples.

DNA of the CDR3: TGTGCCAGCAGTTACTCAGGGGGAAGGACCTACGAGCAGTACTTC. Its translation is CASSYSGGRTYEQYF. The J gene is TRBJ2-7, the V gene TRBV6-5; maybe TRBD1 (6 bases). V shed 0 bases and J shed 2 bases, with 11 bases lying between them. CDR1 is MNHEY, CDR2 SVGAGI, per germline. This CDR3 comprises 15 residues.